Below, one T cell receptor beta chain is given with its context. Its antigen is not identified. This CDR3 has 17 residues. In germline, CDR1 is MGHRA, CDR2 YSYEKL. Between the trimmed V and J ends, which lost 0 bases and 3 bases, there was a span of 17 bases. The sample is drawn from a study of cytomegalovirus exposure and HLA in healthy donors. General study results and limits: Using a false discovery rate of 0.05, a later analysis showed that 16,000 or so TCR beta sequences were associated with HLA alleles.

In nominal health when sampled, donors likely had unrecorded immune exposures nonetheless. Primers for the PCR totalled 60 Vbeta and 13 Jbeta. The assay was immunoSEQ multiplex PCR, and TCRdb's table has in-frame clones only and misses some. The table shows about 120,000 clones, with approximately 80% occurring only once. The TCR was taken from a man between 40 and 49 years old in good health and CMV-seropositive. The V gene is TRBV4-1, the J gene TRBJ1-1, with a tentative D call TRBD1 (5 bases). Sequenced sample: PBMCs. CDR3 protein: CASSQDIRQARDTEAFF. CDR3 bases: TGCGCCAGCAGCCAAGATATCCGCCAGGCCAGGGACACTGAAGCTTTCTTT.